This TCR beta chain comes out of a study of blood T cell repertoires in COVID-19. As for the study in general: Acute-phase and convalescent COVID-19 samples originated in the United States, Italy and Spain. In each case, the material was cDNA or gDNA derived from T cells, B-cell-depleted T cells, or PBMCs.

The V end was cut by 8 bases, the J end by 0 bases, with 8 bases between. CDR3 size: 13 residues. Germline lookup yields CDR1 SNHLY and CDR2 FYNNEI. Authors' data handling: Amplification of reference gene primers provided the estimated nucleated cell counts. This table comes from immunoSEQ multiplex PCR, and its TCRdb copy is limited to in-frame clones, with some not included. D and trimming were read from the DNA, whereas the V and J calls and clone size are those reported in that table. The repertoire holds roughly 260,000 clones, more than 70% seen once, with around 2.5% in the top ten. The origin of this receptor is a woman aged 45 to 65 with acute or convalescent COVID-19. V gene TRBV2 combines with J gene TRBJ1-5, with D perhaps matching TRBD1 (6 bases). The sample comprised peripheral blood. The CDR3 is CASGDISNQPQHF. The CDR3 region has the DNA TGTGCCAGCGGGGACATTAGCAATCAGCCCCAGCATTTT.